This T cell receptor (beta chain) was recorded in a study of regulatory T cells in long-lasting Graves disease. For TCR beta, libraries came from iRepertoire HTBI primers and Arm-PCR of CDR3 regions. TCRdb recomputed calls from the multiplex PCR reads with MiXCR, one row per CDR3 protein. The sample shows hundreds of thousands of distinct CDR3 sequences, approximately 20% of them seen only once. Time point in this sample: newly diagnosed GD, antithyroid drugs for less than 3 months. PBMC RNA was the source of the TCR library. CDR1 MNHEY and CDR2 SVGEGT come from the germline V gene. Trimming stripped 8 bases from V and 0 bases from J, with 17 bases between. The CDR3 is 17 residues long. This clonotype came up many times.

V and J are TRBV6-2 or TRBV6-3 and TRBJ2-6; tentative D call: TRBD1 (6 bases). The sample was peripheral blood mononuclear cells (PBMCs), taken at new diagnosis, from a patient treated with antithyroid drugs. This receptor was taken from a female donor with Graves disease. The CDR3 region has the DNA TGTGCCAGCTCCCGCAGGGGTCTGGACTCTGGGGCCAACGTCCTGACTTTC. Residues: CASSRRGLDSGANVLTF.